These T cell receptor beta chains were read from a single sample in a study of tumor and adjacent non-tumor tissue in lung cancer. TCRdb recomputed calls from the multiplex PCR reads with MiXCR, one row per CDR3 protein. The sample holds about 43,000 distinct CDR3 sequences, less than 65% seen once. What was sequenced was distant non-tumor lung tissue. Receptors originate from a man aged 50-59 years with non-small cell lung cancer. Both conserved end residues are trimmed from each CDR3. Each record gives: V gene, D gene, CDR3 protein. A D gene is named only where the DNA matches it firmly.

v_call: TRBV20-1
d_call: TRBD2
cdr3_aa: SASDSGRETQY

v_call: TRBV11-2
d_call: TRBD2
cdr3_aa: ASSLPGIAGGAYMTQY

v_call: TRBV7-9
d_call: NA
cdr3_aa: ASSPPSFSYNEQF

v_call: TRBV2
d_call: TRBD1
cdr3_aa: ASREATGRSYGYT

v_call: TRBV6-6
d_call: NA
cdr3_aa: ASSYSEPGGQPSGNTIY

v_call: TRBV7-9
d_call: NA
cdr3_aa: ACSLTGHNSPLH

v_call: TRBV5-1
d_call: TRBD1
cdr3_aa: ASSRDRERQY

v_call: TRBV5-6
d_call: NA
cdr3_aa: ASSLEWIPDEQY

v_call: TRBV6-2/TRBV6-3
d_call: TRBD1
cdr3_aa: VSTGTGRANQTQH

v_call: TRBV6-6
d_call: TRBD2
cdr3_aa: ASGSPRELY

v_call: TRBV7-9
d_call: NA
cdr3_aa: ASSLGSGRGNGQY

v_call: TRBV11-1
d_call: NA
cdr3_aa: VISPQVNEQF

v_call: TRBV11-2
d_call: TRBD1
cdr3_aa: ASSLGQLTYGYT

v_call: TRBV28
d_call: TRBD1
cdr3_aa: ASTSSGTVTEKPF

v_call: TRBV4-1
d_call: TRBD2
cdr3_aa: ASSQPAGLAGVSDTQY

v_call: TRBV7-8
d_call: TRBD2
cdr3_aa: ASSTSVDSYNEQF

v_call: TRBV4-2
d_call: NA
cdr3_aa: ASSQDNARGNVLT

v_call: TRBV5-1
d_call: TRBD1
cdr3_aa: ASSAGGTGSSNSPFH

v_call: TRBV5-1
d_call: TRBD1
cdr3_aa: TSSEQGASSPLH

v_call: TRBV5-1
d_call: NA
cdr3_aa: ASSTLSVLNEKLF

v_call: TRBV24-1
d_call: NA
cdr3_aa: ATSDPSVGTYEQY

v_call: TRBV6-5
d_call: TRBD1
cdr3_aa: DSRRTGFNEKLF

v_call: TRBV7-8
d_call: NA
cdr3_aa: ASSLGQNSPLH

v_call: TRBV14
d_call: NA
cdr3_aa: ASSQNSQETQF

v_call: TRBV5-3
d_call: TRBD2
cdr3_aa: ARLPRETSIV

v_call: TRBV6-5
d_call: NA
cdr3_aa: VSSLLLPPWEAEKLS

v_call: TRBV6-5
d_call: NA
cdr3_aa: VSSYSDTQY

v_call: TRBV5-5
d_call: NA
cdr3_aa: ASSFGAQPPNQPQY

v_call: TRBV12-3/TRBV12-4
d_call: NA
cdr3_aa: ASSWGASYEQY

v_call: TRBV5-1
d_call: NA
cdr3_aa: ASSWGQAFAGEKLF

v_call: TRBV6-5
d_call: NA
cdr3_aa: AGSKTGGYSYNEQF

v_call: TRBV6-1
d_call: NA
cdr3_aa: AGGEEVGAWDEQY

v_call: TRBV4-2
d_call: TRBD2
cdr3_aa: ASSRDSGLAGGGDTQY

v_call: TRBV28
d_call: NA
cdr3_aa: ASSPPGTYTDTQY

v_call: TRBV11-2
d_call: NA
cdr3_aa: ASSLICSSIDTQY

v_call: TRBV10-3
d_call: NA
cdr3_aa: AISDFAGIQY

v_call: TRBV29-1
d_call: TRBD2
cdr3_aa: SARGLAGEGEQY

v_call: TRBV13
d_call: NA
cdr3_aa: ASSLGWESDTYEQY

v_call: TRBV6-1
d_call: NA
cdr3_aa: ASSEAGDAGYT